Below are 26 T cell receptor beta chains sequenced from a single sample in a study of PD-1 blockade in classical Hodgkin lymphoma. Using immunoSEQ multiplex PCR, the repertoire was profiled, and TCRdb retains in-frame clones only, with some absent. The sample shows about 15,000 clones, less than 75% of them seen only once. Time point: cycle 4 day 1 (C4D1), after more than 5 weeks of nivolumab. Every patient was affected by relapse after autologous stem cell transplantation, while exposure to brentuximab vedotin was not uniform. The source material was peripheral blood mononuclear cells (PBMCs), sampled before the fourth cycle of nivolumab. All receptors come from a human donor with classical Hodgkin lymphoma.

This clone was found a few times. The V call is TRBV13, the J call TRBJ1-4; no firm D call. This CDR3 is built from 16 residues. Germline V gene lookup returns CDR1 PRHDT and CDR2 FYEKMQ (reference sequence). Trimming left V 0 bases short and J 0 bases short, with 8 bases between. The DNA of the CDR3 is TGTGCCAGCAGCTTAGGCGAGGGAGCAACTAATGAAAAACTGTTTTTT. Residues: CASSLGEGATNEKLFF.

The DNA for the CDR3 is TGTGCCAGCAGCCCCCCCGCCAGCGGGAGTTACGAGCAGTACTTC. It yields the protein CASSPPASGSYEQYF. This sequence joins TRBV7-9 and TRBJ2-7; TRBD2 aligns across 8 bases. CDR1 is SEHNR and CDR2 is FQNEAQ in the germline V gene (reference sequence). This CDR3 region has 15 residues. J lost 4 bases, V lost 5 bases, and 10 bases had no gene match.

The chain links TRBV6-1 to TRBJ2-5, with D possibly being TRBD1 (6 bases). V lost 6 bases and J lost 3, with 14 bases in between. The CDR3 runs to 14 residues. Germline loops: CDR1 MNHNS, CDR2 SASEGT. CDR3 protein: CASSAGTPEETQYF. As DNA, the CDR3 is TGTGCCAGCAGCGCCGGGACACCCGAAGAGACCCAGTACTTC.

The DNA for the CDR3 is TGTGCCAGCTCACCCCTACTCTTAGCCAAAAACATTCAGTACTTC. Translating gives CASSPLLLAKNIQYF. The chain joins TRBV18 to TRBJ2-4, with unresolved D. The CDR3 is 15 residues long. Looked up from germline, CDR1 is KGHSH and CDR2 is LQKENI. With 3 bases removed from V and 0 bases from J, the gap between germline ends came to 9 bases.

In this sample, this clone turned up once. V usage is TRBV5-5 and J usage is TRBJ2-5; D ambiguous. There are 13 residues in the CDR3. Trimming left V 2 bases short and J 2 bases short, with 7 bases between. Germline CDR1 reads SGHKS; CDR2 reads YYEKEE (reference sequence). The CDR3 DNA follows: TGTGCCAGCAGCTTTGAAAGACAAGAGACCCAGTACTTC. Translation: CASSFERQETQYF.

The chain is built from TRBV7-9 and TRBJ2-5; D perhaps matches TRBD1 (6 bases). Germline CDR1 reads SEHNR; CDR2 reads FQNEAQ (reference sequence). Trimming removed 2 bases from V and 5 bases from J, with 12 bases in between. The CDR3 spans 14 residues. The DNA of the CDR3 is TGTGCCAGCAGCTTATCGTCAGGGGTGGAGACCCAGTACTTC. Translation: CASSLSSGVETQYF.

This clone was counted a few times. The chain recombines TRBV7-2 with TRBJ2-7; D gene uncertain. Trimming cost V 1 base and J 2 bases, with 3 bases left between them. This CDR3 has 12 amino acids. Per germline, CDR1 SGHTA and CDR2 FQGNSA. CDR3 residues: CASSLVPYEQYF. The CDR3 bases are TGTGCCAGCAGCTTAGTACCCTACGAGCAGTACTTC.

This clone has only one observation. This rearrangement joins TRBV2 to TRBJ2-6; D is possibly TRBD1 (5 bases). The V end was cut by 4 bases, the J end by 1 base, with 11 bases between. This CDR3 is built from 16 residues. CDR1 is SNHLY, CDR2 FYNNEI, per germline. This chain's CDR3 is CASSGLAGSGANVLTF. The CDR3 nucleotides read TGTGCCAGCAGTGGCCTCGCAGGGTCTGGGGCCAACGTCCTGACTTTC.

The chain links TRBV27 to TRBJ2-3; the D is unclear. The CDR3 consists of 14 residues. V shed 7 bases and J shed 0 bases, with 11 bases lying between them. From germline, CDR1 is MNHEY and CDR2 SMNVEV (reference sequence). CDR3 in DNA: TGTGCCAGCACCTCCAAACCGAGCACAGATACGCAGTATTTT. It codes for CASTSKPSTDTQYF.

CDR3 sequence reads: CASSPPRTGGNTIYF. CDR3 in DNA: TGTGCCAGCAGCCCCCCGCGGACAGGGGGAAACACCATATATTTT. This rearrangement joins TRBV7-6 to TRBJ1-3; TRBD1 matches at 8 bases. Germline CDR1 reads SGHVS; CDR2 reads FNYEAQ. With V trimmed by 5 bases and J by 4 bases, 7 bases remained unmatched. The CDR3 runs 15 residues.

This clone has only a few counts. V usage is TRBV29-1 and J usage is TRBJ2-7, with 11 nucleotides matching TRBD2. Looked up from germline, CDR1 is SQVTM and CDR2 is ANQGSEA. The J segment lost 7 bases and the V segment lost 4 bases, leaving 9 bases of the junction unmatched. The CDR3 extends over 14 amino acids. Here the CDR3 reads CSVVASGRPGEQYF. The CDR3 DNA follows: TGCAGCGTTGTAGCTAGCGGGAGGCCGGGGGAGCAGTACTTC.

This clone is a singleton in its sample. The chain recombines TRBV6-5 with TRBJ2-7, with 8 positions matching TRBD1. From germline, CDR1 is MNHEY and CDR2 SVGAGI. The CDR3 is made up of 14 amino acids. The V segment lost 2 bases and the J segment 6 bases; nucleotides outside the gene matches: 6. The CDR3 loop reads CASSYRTGKAEQYF. In DNA form, the CDR3 reads TGTGCCAGCAGTTACCGGACAGGGAAGGCCGAGCAGTACTTC.

V usage is TRBV11-2 and J usage is TRBJ2-1; D uncertain. Germline CDR1 is SGHAT and CDR2 is FQNNGV. This CDR3 is built from 11 residues. Trimming removed 1 base at V and 7 bases at J, with 2 bases between. This CDR3 is CASSLGNEQFF. CDR3 DNA: TGTGCCAGCAGCTTAGGAAATGAGCAGTTCTTC.

Notes on this clone: At the DNA level, this CDR3 is encoded by other sequences in the same sample as well. Written as DNA, the CDR3 is TGTGCCAGCAGCTTGGGGGCAACAGAGACGAACACCGGGGAGCTGTTTTTT. This codes for CASSLGATETNTGELFF. This rearrangement joins TRBV5-6 to TRBJ2-2; D gene unclear. This CDR3 is built from 17 residues. The V and J ends lost 0 bases and 0 bases respectively, with 12 bases between them. Germline CDR1 SGHDT, CDR2 YYEEEE.

The chain carries TRBV6-6 and TRBJ2-7; maybe TRBD1 (6 bases). The CDR3 sequence is 14 residues long. The germline gives CDR1 MNHNY, CDR2 SVGAGI (reference sequence). Trimming shortened V by 0 bases and J by 7 bases, and 13 bases separated the two germline ends. The chain's CDR3 is CASSYSMQRGEQYF. CDR3 nucleotide sequence: TGTGCCAGCAGTTACTCGATGCAGAGGGGGGAGCAGTACTTC.

The rearrangement links TRBV28 to TRBJ2-6, with D perhaps TRBD1 (5 bases). The CDR3 covers 18 residues. Looked up from germline, CDR1 is MDHEN and CDR2 is SYDVKM. V was shortened by 4 bases and J by 4 bases, with 20 bases between the two germline ends. This CDR3 reads CASSWGPLDQSGANVLTF. CDR3 nucleotides: TGTGCCAGCAGTTGGGGCCCCCTCGATCAATCCGGGGCCAACGTCCTGACTTTC.

V usage is TRBV7-9 and J usage is TRBJ2-1; TRBD1 matches at 8 bases. Looked up from germline, CDR1 is SEHNR and CDR2 is FQNEAQ (reference sequence). The CDR3 is 13 amino acids. The J segment lost 8 bases and the V segment lost 3 bases, leaving 3 bases of the junction unmatched. This CDR3 is CASSFQGAYEQFF. The DNA for the CDR3 is TGTGCCAGCAGCTTCCAGGGGGCCTATGAGCAGTTCTTC. The variable domain in full, completed from reference TRBV7-9 and TRBJ2-1, reads DTGVSQNPRHKITKRGQNVTFRCDPISEHNRLYWYRQTLGQGPEFLTYFQNEAQLEKSRLLSDRFSAERPKGSFSTLEIQRTEQGDSAMYLCASSFQGAYEQFFGPGTRLTVL.

This clone is deemed medium-sized. The rearrangement joins TRBV28 to TRBJ1-2; the D gene is possibly TRBD1 (5 bases). V shed 3 bases and J shed 5 bases, with 10 bases lying between them. The germline V gene has CDR1 MDHEN and CDR2 SYDVKM. This CDR3 has 13 residues. For the CDR3, the DNA is TGTGCCAGCAGTTTGAGTCGACAGTATGGCTACACCTTC. It is translated as CASSLSRQYGYTF.

The chain combines TRBV28 with TRBJ2-5; D is unresolved. Germline V gene data show CDR1 as MDHEN and CDR2 as SYDVKM. Trimming pared 5 bases from V and 5 bases from J, leaving 3 bases between. This CDR3 comprises 10 residues. CDR3 sequence reads: CASSRETQYF. CDR3 in DNA: TGTGCCAGCAGTCGGGAGACCCAGTACTTC.

This clone was picked up a small number of times. This chain connects TRBV27 to TRBJ2-7; TRBD2 agrees at 9 bases. This CDR3 comprises 15 residues. V trimming: 4 bases; J trimming: 7 bases; junction bases outside the gene matches: 11. CDR1 is MNHEY and CDR2 is SMNVEV in the germline V gene (reference sequence). CDR3 loop: CASSSHSSGTGEQYF. The CDR3 bases are TGTGCCAGCAGTTCCCACTCTAGCGGGACGGGGGAGCAGTACTTC.

This chain connects TRBV4-1 to TRBJ2-7, with 11 bases identical to TRBD2. V gave up 1 base and J gave up 2 bases; unmatched junction bases: 7. In germline, CDR1 is MGHRA, CDR2 YSYEKL. CDR3 size: 17 residues. The CDR3 loop is CASSQVLAGGLPYEQYF. CDR3 nucleotides: TGCGCCAGCAGCCAAGTGCTAGCGGGAGGTTTACCCTACGAGCAGTACTTC.

The CDR3 is CASSLELGSNQPQHF. The CDR3 DNA reads TGTGCCAGCAGTTTAGAGTTGGGAAGCAATCAGCCCCAGCATTTT. This rearrangement joins TRBV28 to TRBJ1-5; D unresolved. V dropped 2 bases and J dropped 1 base, with 9 bases sitting between them. Germline values: CDR1 MDHEN, CDR2 SYDVKM. This CDR3 has 15 residues.

This rearrangement joins TRBV5-1 to TRBJ2-7; D uncertain. The CDR3 has 12 amino acids. CDR1 is SGHRS and CDR2 is YFSETQ in the germline V gene. Trimming took off 0 bases at V and 4 bases at J, with 5 bases between the two ends. CDR3 amino acids: CASSLVRYEQYF. DNA of the CDR3: TGCGCCAGCAGCTTGGTGAGATACGAGCAGTACTTC.

This chain uses TRBV5-4 with TRBJ2-5, with 9 bases identical to TRBD2. Germline assignment: CDR1 SGHNT and CDR2 YYREEE (reference sequence). The CDR3 covers 15 residues. J was trimmed by 4 bases and V by 2 bases; bases with no gene match: 6. In DNA form, the CDR3 reads TGTGCCAGCAGCTTAGCGGGAGGACGGGGAGAGACCCAGTACTTC. It encodes CASSLAGGRGETQYF.

The chain has TRBV5-1 and TRBJ2-1; D unclear. Trimming took off 0 bases at V and 0 bases at J, with 22 bases between the two ends. This CDR3 has 20 amino acids. From germline, CDR1 is SGHRS and CDR2 YFSETQ. The CDR3: CASSLVGQAIGILSYNEQFF. DNA of the CDR3: TGCGCCAGCAGCTTGGTAGGGCAGGCCATAGGAATCCTCTCCTACAATGAGCAGTTCTTC.

The gene calls are TRBV28 and TRBJ1-3; D uncertain. The CDR3 runs to 13 residues. The ends were cut back, 3 bases at V and 3 bases at J, with 6 bases in the middle. Germline CDR1 MDHEN, CDR2 SYDVKM. CDR3 in amino acids: CASSFSVGNTIYF. The CDR3 DNA is TGTGCCAGCAGTTTCAGTGTTGGAAACACCATATATTTT.